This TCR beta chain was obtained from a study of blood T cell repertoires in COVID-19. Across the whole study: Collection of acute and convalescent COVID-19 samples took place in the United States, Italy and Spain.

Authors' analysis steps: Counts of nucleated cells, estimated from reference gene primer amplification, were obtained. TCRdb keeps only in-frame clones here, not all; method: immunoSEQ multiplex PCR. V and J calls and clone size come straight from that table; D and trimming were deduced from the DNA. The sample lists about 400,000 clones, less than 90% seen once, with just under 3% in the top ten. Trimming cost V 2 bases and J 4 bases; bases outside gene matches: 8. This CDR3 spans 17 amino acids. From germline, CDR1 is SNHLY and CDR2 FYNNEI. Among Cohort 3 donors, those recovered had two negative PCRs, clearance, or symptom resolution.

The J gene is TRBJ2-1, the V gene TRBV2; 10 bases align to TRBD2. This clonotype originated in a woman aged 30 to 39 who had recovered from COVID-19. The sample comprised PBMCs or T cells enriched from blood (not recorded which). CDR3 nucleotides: TGTGCCAGCAGTGAAAGATGGGGGACTAGCGTATACAATGAGCAGTTCTTC. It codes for CASSERWGTSVYNEQFF. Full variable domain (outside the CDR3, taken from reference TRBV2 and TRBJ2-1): EPEVTQTPSHQVTQMGQEVILRCVPISNHLYFYWYRQILGQKVEFLVSFYNNEISEKSEIFDDQFSVERPDGSNFTLKIRSTKLEDSAMYFCASSERWGTSVYNEQFFGPGTRLTVL.